The 31 T cell receptor beta chains reported below all come from one sample, sequenced in a study of T cells in Graves' hyperthyroidism and ophthalmopathy. Amplified TCR beta CDR3 regions derived from RNA transcripts. When the TCR CDR3 underwent first-round RT-PCR, the HTBI primer set was used. Each CDR3 protein is one row after TCRdb ran MiXCR on the multiplex PCR reads. The data contain some 380,000 distinct CDR3 sequences, approximately 13% of them singletons. The specimen was blood. These TCRs come from a man under 40 with Graves' hyperthyroidism that later progressed to Graves' ophthalmopathy.

This clonotype was counted at least ten times. The gene calls are TRBV7-9 and TRBJ2-5; D uncertain. This CDR3 is 14 amino acids long. CDR1 SEHNR and CDR2 FQNEAQ come from the germline V gene (reference sequence). The V and J ends lost 5 bases and 1 base respectively, with 11 bases between them. In nucleotides, the CDR3 is TGTGCCAGCAGCCCCCGGACGTCCCAAGAGACCCAGTACTTC. This encodes CASSPRTSQETQYF.

CDR3 coding DNA: TGCAGTGCCTCGACAGGGGGCTACTATGGCTACACCTTC. It specifies CSASTGGYYGYTF. The chain is built from TRBV20-1 and TRBJ1-2; 10 positions agree with TRBD1. CDR3 length equals 13 residues. Trimming removed 6 bases from V and 3 bases from J; junction bases left unmatched: 4. Germline V gene lookup returns CDR1 DFQATT and CDR2 SNEGSKA (reference sequence).

This clonotype was seen ten or more times. The chain couples TRBV27 to TRBJ1-1; D not certain. The CDR3 is made up of 14 amino acids. The germline V gene has CDR1 MNHEY and CDR2 SMNVEV (reference sequence). Trimming removed 3 bases at V and 1 base at J, with 9 bases between. CDR3 loop: CASSFNSGNTEAFF. The CDR3 coding sequence is TGTGCCAGCAGTTTCAACAGTGGGAACACTGAAGCTTTCTTT.

At least ten counts were recorded for this clonotype. The rearrangement links TRBV28 to TRBJ2-1; TRBD1 matches 10 bases. The CDR3 runs to 15 residues. Trimming at V came to 3 bases and at J to 6 bases, leaving 5 bases not matched to a gene. Per germline, CDR1 MDHEN and CDR2 SYDVKM. DNA of the CDR3: TGTGCCAGCAGTTTCGGGACAGGGGATGGCAATGAGCAGTTCTTC. Amino acids: CASSFGTGDGNEQFF.

This clonotype was observed at least ten times. This chain joins TRBV2 and TRBJ2-3; 7 positions match TRBD1. The CDR3 length is 13 residues. The germline CDR1 and CDR2 sequences are SNHLY and FYNNEI. Trimming at V came to 5 bases and at J to 7 bases, leaving 6 bases not matched to a gene. Here the CDR3 DNA reads TGTGCCAGCAGTAGTACAGGGGTAAATACGCAGTATTTT. This translates into CASSSTGVNTQYF.

This clonotype was seen only a few times. The chain couples TRBV20-1 to TRBJ1-2, with unresolved D. Germline V gene sequence: CDR1 DFQATT, CDR2 SNEGSKA (reference sequence). The CDR3 is 15 residues long. Trimming stripped 6 bases from V and 0 bases from J, with 17 bases between. The CDR3 nucleotides are TGCAGTGCCCTGGAGCTCTCACAGCCTAACTATGGCTACACCTTC. Translating gives CSALELSQPNYGYTF.

The chain carries TRBV25-1 and TRBJ1-4, with D uncertain. Germline V lookup: CDR1 MGHDK, CDR2 SYGVNS. Trimming removed 4 bases from V and 4 bases from J, with 16 bases in between. The CDR3 extends over 16 amino acids. CDR3 sequence: CASSVAPASGNEKLFF. CDR3 in DNA: TGTGCCAGCAGTGTTGCGCCCGCCTCGGGTAATGAAAAACTGTTTTTT. The full variable domain, completed using reference TRBV25-1 and TRBJ1-4, is EADIYQTPRYLVIGTGKKITLECSQTMGHDKMYWYQQDPGMELHLIHYSYGVNSTEKGDLSSESTVSRIRTEHFPLTLESARPSHTSQYLCASSVAPASGNEKLFFGSGTQLSVL.

This clonotype was observed a few times. V is TRBV7-9 and J is TRBJ2-5; a possible D gene is TRBD1 (6 bases). The V gene lost 1 base and the J gene lost 4 bases, with 13 bases spanning the gap. CDR3 length: 15 residues. The germline V gene has CDR1 SEHNR and CDR2 FQNEAQ (reference sequence). CDR3: CASSLDGTGRETQYF. The CDR3 region has the DNA TGTGCCAGCAGCTTAGACGGTACAGGGCGAGAGACCCAGTACTTC.

The rearrangement uses TRBV18 and TRBJ1-4; 8 bases line up with TRBD1. The V segment lost 0 bases and the J segment 4 bases; nucleotides outside the gene matches: 13. The CDR3 extends over 19 amino acids. Germline lookup yields CDR1 KGHSH and CDR2 LQKENI. This CDR3 reads CASSPPQGARTESNEKLFF. CDR3 DNA sequence: TGTGCCAGCTCACCACCGCAGGGGGCAAGAACTGAAAGTAATGAAAAACTGTTTTTT. Variable domain in full (rest from reference TRBV18 and TRBJ1-4): NAGVMQNPRHLVRRRGQEARLRCSPMKGHSHVYWYRQLPEEGLKFMVYLQKENIIDESGMPKERFSAEFPKEGPSILRIQQVVRGDSAAYFCASSPPQGARTESNEKLFFGSGTQLSVL.

This clonotype was observed many times. The gene calls are TRBV5-1 and TRBJ2-7, with D tentatively TRBD1 (5 bases). The V end lost 5 bases, the J end lost 5 bases, and 20 bases lay between the germline ends. CDR1 is SGHRS and CDR2 is YFSETQ in the germline V gene. The CDR3 runs 15 residues. The DNA of the CDR3 is TGCGCCAGCAGAATTCAAGGACAAGGTCCCGACGAGCAGTACTTC. Its translation: CASRIQGQGPDEQYF.

The chain uses TRBV28 and TRBJ2-7; D call uncertain. The CDR3 extends over 14 amino acids. In germline, CDR1 is MDHEN, CDR2 SYDVKM. V was pared by 5 bases and J by 2 bases, with 13 bases between. CDR3 in amino acids: CASSLSENTYEQYF. Written as DNA, the CDR3 is TGTGCCAGCAGTCTAAGCGAAAATACCTACGAGCAGTACTTC.

At least ten counts were recorded for this clonotype. The rearrangement uses TRBV11-2 and TRBJ2-3; 10 positions match TRBD1. The ends lost 3 bases at V and 3 bases at J; junction bases unmatched: 3. The CDR3 totals 15 residues. Germline V CDR1 and CDR2: SGHAT, FQNNGV. The CDR3 protein is CASSFGTGVTDTQYF. In DNA, the CDR3 is TGTGCCAGCAGCTTCGGGACAGGGGTAACAGATACGCAGTATTTT.

Notes on this clonotype: A single base separates this from a much larger clone, so it may be a read error. The chain employs TRBV6-6 and TRBJ2-2; tentative D call: TRBD2 (5 bases). Germline values: CDR1 MNHNY, CDR2 SVGAGI (reference sequence). CDR3 length: 16 residues. The CDR3 DNA reads as TGTGCCAGCAGTTACTCATGGACCCCGAACACCGGGGAGCCGTTTTTT. Its translation is CASSYSWTPNTGEPFF.

The chain couples TRBV20-1 to TRBJ1-2; D gene unclear. Germline V CDR1 and CDR2: DFQATT, SNEGSKA (reference sequence). V lost 6 bases to trimming and J lost 3 bases, with 8 bases between them. The CDR3 sequence is 11 residues long. The CDR3 nucleotides read TGCAGTGCCCACCTCCACTATGGCTACACCTTC. It yields the protein CSAHLHYGYTF.

This clonotype was counted ten times or more. Germline is not matched at one junction end, which may reflect a read error. The chain uses TRBV28 and TRBJ1-1; 9 nucleotides match TRBD1. The V gene's germline CDR1 is MDHEN and CDR2 SYDVKM. CDR3 length: 12 amino acids. The CDR3 region is CVSSLVGQGDFF. The CDR3 DNA follows: TGTGTCAGCAGTTTGGTGGGACAGGGTGATTTCTTT.

V is TRBV28 and J is TRBJ2-1; 10 bases are a match to TRBD2. Germline assignment: CDR1 MDHEN and CDR2 SYDVKM. CDR3 length: 14 residues. The V segment lost 3 bases and the J segment 10 bases; nucleotides outside the gene matches: 6. The CDR3 sequence is CASSFRTSGEEQFF. CDR3 DNA sequence: TGTGCCAGCAGTTTCCGGACTAGCGGTGAGGAGCAGTTCTTC.

Comment on this clonotype: Possible read error: a much larger clone is one base away. The chain employs TRBV20-1 and TRBJ1-1; D not certain. Germline CDR1 and CDR2: DFQATT and SNEGSKA (reference sequence). Trimming shortened V by 0 bases and J by 6 bases, and 17 bases separated the two germline ends. The CDR3 is made up of 15 amino acids. CDR3 nucleotides: TGCAGTGCTAGAGATCTGGAGGGAGCCGGTGCTGAAGCTTTCTTT. Its protein is CSARDLEGAGAEAFF.

This clonotype was seen ten or more times. In DNA, the CDR3 is TGCAGCGTTGTCAGGGATGGGAACACTGAAGCTTTCTTT. Translation: CSVVRDGNTEAFF. The J gene is TRBJ1-1, the V gene TRBV29-1, with D perhaps matching TRBD1 (5 bases). Germline CDR1 reads SQVTM; CDR2 reads ANQGSEA. V dropped 4 bases and J dropped 1 base, with 10 bases sitting between them. CDR3 length: 13 amino acids.

Of note for this clonotype: A much larger clonotype is one base distant, so this may be a read error. This chain joins TRBV28 and TRBJ1-1; D is perhaps TRBD1 (6 bases). The CDR3 length is 17 residues. Trimming left V 2 bases short and J 4 bases short, with 20 bases between. CDR1 is MDHEN, CDR2 SYDVKM, per germline. The CDR3 DNA is TGTGCCAGCAGTTTAGGGGGGGCAGGTTCGTTCTCCACTGAAGCTTTCTTT. Protein product: CASSLGGAGSFSTEAFF.

This clonotype was seen a handful of times. The J gene is TRBJ2-1, the V gene TRBV10-3; D perhaps matches TRBD2 (7 bases). The V gene lost 4 bases and the J gene lost 2 bases, with 12 bases spanning the gap. Germline values: CDR1 ENHRY, CDR2 SYGVKD. The CDR3 has 15 amino acids. CDR3 loop: CAISAGGGAYNEQFF. CDR3 nucleotide sequence: TGTGCCATCAGTGCGGGCGGGGGCGCCTACAATGAGCAGTTCTTC.

This clonotype has ten or more counts. The chain has TRBV19 and TRBJ1-1; D not resolved. The germline V gene has CDR1 LNHDA and CDR2 SQIVND (reference sequence). This CDR3 contains 13 residues. V lost 3 bases, J lost 3 bases, and 8 bases lay in between. The CDR3 region has the DNA TGTGCCAGTAGTATCAATTGGGACACTGAAGCTTTCTTT. This translates into CASSINWDTEAFF.

Many counts were recorded for this clonotype. V usage is TRBV2 and J usage is TRBJ1-2; weak D call: TRBD1 (6 bases). Deletions cut 7 bases from V and 4 bases from J, with 19 bases between. Germline CDR1 and CDR2: SNHLY and FYNNEI. CDR3 length: 15 residues. CDR3 amino acids: CASKLTGSVFYGYTF. The CDR3 DNA is TGTGCCAGCAAGCTGACAGGATCTGTTTTCTATGGCTACACCTTC. The complete variable domain, with remaining parts taken from reference TRBV2 and TRBJ1-2, reads EPEVTQTPSHQVTQMGQEVILRCVPISNHLYFYWYRQILGQKVEFLVSFYNNEISEKSEIFDDQFSVERPDGSNFTLKIRSTKLEDSAMYFCASKLTGSVFYGYTFGSGTRLTVV.

This clonotype was seen many times. This chain joins TRBV30 and TRBJ1-1, with D uncertain. This CDR3 has 13 amino acids. Germline CDR1 and CDR2: GTSNPN and SVGIG (reference sequence). Trimming left V 4 bases short and J 1 base short, with 10 bases between. The CDR3 is CAWNGFPNTEAFF. The DNA for the CDR3 is TGTGCCTGGAACGGATTTCCGAACACTGAAGCTTTCTTT.

This clonotype was counted at least ten times. The chain joins TRBV6-1 to TRBJ2-7; 8 nucleotides align to TRBD2. The V gene end was trimmed by 6 bases and the J gene end by 1 base; junction bases not matched to a gene: 5. The CDR3 covers 14 residues. CDR1 and CDR2 from the germline V gene are MNHNS and SASEGT. The CDR3 sequence: CASSAGGGSYEQYF. In DNA, the CDR3 is TGTGCCAGCAGCGCGGGGGGCGGTTCCTACGAGCAGTACTTC.

This sequence joins TRBV5-1 and TRBJ2-1; 10 nucleotides line up with TRBD2. Germline V gene lookup returns CDR1 SGHRS and CDR2 YFSETQ. Losses at the gene ends were 4 bases for V and 7 bases for J; bases not matched to a gene: 8. This CDR3 comprises 15 residues. CDR3 sequence: CASSPLAGSGNEQFF. CDR3 coding DNA: TGCGCCAGCAGCCCACTAGCGGGGTCTGGAAATGAGCAGTTCTTC.

This clonotype was observed a handful of times. The chain has TRBV12-3 or TRBV12-4 and TRBJ1-3; the D is unclear. The CDR3 is made up of 14 amino acids. Between the trimmed V and J ends, which lost 5 bases and 0 bases, there was a span of 8 bases. The CDR3 protein is CASSQLSSGNTIYF. The CDR3 region has the DNA TGTGCCAGCAGTCAGTTGAGCTCTGGAAACACCATATATTTT.

This sequence joins TRBV14 and TRBJ2-7; D is undetermined. The length of the CDR3 is 13 residues. Trimming pared 1 base from V and 4 bases from J, leaving 8 bases between. CDR1 SGHDN and CDR2 FVKESK come from the germline V gene. The CDR3 region has the DNA TGTGCCAGCAGCCAAGGCCACACTTACGAGCAGTACTTC. Translating it yields CASSQGHTYEQYF.

This clonotype was counted between two and nine times. CDR3 in amino acids: CASSPMRGAPNEQFF. CDR3 coding DNA: TGTGCCAGCAGCCCCATGAGAGGCGCCCCCAATGAGCAGTTCTTC. The rearrangement links TRBV7-9 to TRBJ2-1, with D unresolved. Trimming shortened V by 5 bases and J by 6 bases, and 17 bases separated the two germline ends. This CDR3 contains 15 residues. Germline CDR1 is SEHNR and CDR2 is FQNEAQ (reference sequence).

This clonotype was counted many times. The V call is TRBV30, the J call TRBJ1-1; tentative D call: TRBD1 (6 bases). Trimming shortened V by 4 bases and J by 3 bases, and 9 bases separated the two germline ends. The CDR3 loop spans 12 amino acids. The V gene's germline CDR1 is GTSNPN and CDR2 SVGIG (reference sequence). Here the CDR3 reads CAWKQGDTEAFF. The CDR3 nucleotides read TGTGCCTGGAAACAGGGTGACACTGAAGCTTTCTTT.

This sequence joins TRBV7-9 and TRBJ2-7; 10 bases align to TRBD2. The J segment lost 1 base and the V segment lost 2 bases, leaving 8 bases of the junction unmatched. Germline V gene sequence: CDR1 SEHNR, CDR2 FQNEAQ (reference sequence). The CDR3 loop spans 17 amino acids. The CDR3 bases are TGTGCCAGCAGCTTAAGGTCTAGCGGGGGATCGTCCTACGAGCAGTACTTC. This encodes CASSLRSSGGSSYEQYF.

V is TRBV5-1 and J is TRBJ1-5, with 8 bases lining up with TRBD1. This CDR3 has 13 amino acids. V gave up 6 bases and J gave up 7 bases; unmatched junction bases: 6. From germline, CDR1 is SGHRS and CDR2 YFSETQ. The CDR3 protein is CASKNRGGQPQHF. CDR3 in DNA: TGCGCCAGCAAGAACAGGGGGGGACAGCCCCAGCATTTT.